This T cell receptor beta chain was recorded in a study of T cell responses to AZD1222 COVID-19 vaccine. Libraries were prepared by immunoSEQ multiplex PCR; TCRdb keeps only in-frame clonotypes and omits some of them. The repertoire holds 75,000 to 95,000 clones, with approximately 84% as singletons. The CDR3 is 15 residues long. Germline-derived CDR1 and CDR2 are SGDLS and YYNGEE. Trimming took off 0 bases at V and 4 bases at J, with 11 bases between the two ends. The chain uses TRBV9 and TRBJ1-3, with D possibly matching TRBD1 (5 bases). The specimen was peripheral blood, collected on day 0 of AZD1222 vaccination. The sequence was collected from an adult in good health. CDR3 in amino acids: CASSVGGSSGNTIYF. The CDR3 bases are TGTGCCAGCAGCGTAGGGGGGAGTAGCGGAAACACCATATATTTT. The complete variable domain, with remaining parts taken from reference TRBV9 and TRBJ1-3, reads DSGVTQTPKHLITATGQRVTLRCSPRSGDLSVYWYQQSLDQGLQFLIQYYNGEERAKGNILERFSAQQFPDLHSELNLSSLELGDSALYFCASSVGGSSGNTIYFGEGSWLTVV.